These T cell receptor beta chains were read from a single sample in a study of OX40 agonist ivuxolimab in advanced cancers. The protocol was immunoSEQ multiplex PCR, while the TCRdb copy is restricted to in-frame clones and leaves out a portion. This table has tens of thousands of clones, approximately 90% appearing once. The specimen comprised CD4+ or CD8+ T cells sorted from blood, sampled in a trial of the OX40 agonist ivuxolimab. Source of these receptors: an adult with an advanced solid tumor such as melanoma, head and neck, liver or kidney cancer. CDR3s include the opening cysteine and the closing phenylalanine or tryptophan. A D gene is named only where the DNA matches it firmly. Part of the rows lack a size; the others show once, few, many or a class for expanded clones.

clone size,V gene,J gene,D gene,CDR3 DNA,CDR3 protein
-,TRBV7-6,TRBJ2-5,TRBD1,TGTGCCAGCAGCAAACTGGGACAGAAACAAGAGACCCAGTACTTC,CASSKLGQKQETQYF
-,TRBV30,TRBJ2-1,-,TGTGCCCATACGGGGGACACCTACAATGAGCAGTTCTTC,CAHTGDTYNEQFF
-,TRBV5-6,TRBJ2-1,TRBD2,TGTGCCAGCAGCCAAGATTCTACCGGACTAGCGGACGAGCAGTTCTTC,CASSQDSTGLADEQFF
-,TRBV12-5,TRBJ2-1,-,TGTGCTAGTGGTTTGGTACTGTCGGGGGCCGGCTACAATGAGCAGTTCTTC,CASGLVLSGAGYNEQFF
-,TRBV5-4,TRBJ2-7,-,TGTGCCAGCAGCCTGGACACCTACGAGCAGTACTTC,CASSLDTYEQYF
-,TRBV7-9,TRBJ1-3,TRBD1,TGTGCCAGCAGCTTAGCGCCGGGACAGAGCTTCGGAAACACCATATATTTT,CASSLAPGQSFGNTIYF
-,TRBV6-1,TRBJ2-1,-,TGTGCCAGCAGTGAAGGGGCCTGGTTAGCCAATGAGCAGTTCTTC,CASSEGAWLANEQFF
-,TRBV19,TRBJ2-7,TRBD1,TGTGCCAGTAGTAACTTTGGGACAGGGGGGTACGAGCAGTACTTC,CASSNFGTGGYEQYF
-,TRBV28,TRBJ1-1,-,TGTGCCAGCAGTTTCGGGGAAATAAACACTGAAGCTTTCTTT,CASSFGEINTEAFF
-,TRBV19,TRBJ2-3,TRBD1,TGTGCCAGTAGTATAGAACTGACAGGGGTTTCAGATACGCAGTATTTT,CASSIELTGVSDTQYF
-,TRBV5-8,TRBJ2-7,-,TGTGCCAGCAGCTCCCCAGGGGAGTACTACGAGCAGTACTTC,CASSSPGEYYEQYF
-,TRBV14,TRBJ2-5,-,TGTGCCAGCAGCCCCTTCCGGTTTGATTGGGAGACCCAGTACTTC,CASSPFRFDWETQYF
once,TRBV6-5,TRBJ2-7,-,TGTGCCAGCAGTTTCCAGGGAAGGGAGCGGGAGCAGTACTTC,CASSFQGREREQYF
-,TRBV2,TRBJ2-7,-,TGTGCCAGCAACGAAGGGGATTTGGGGGAGCAGTACTTC,CASNEGDLGEQYF
-,TRBV28,TRBJ1-1,-,TGTGCCAGCAGTATGGGGGGGCGAACTGAAGCTTTCTTT,CASSMGGRTEAFF
-,TRBV6-5,TRBJ1-1,-,TGTGCCAGCAGTTACTCGTTAGATAAGTTGGACACTGAAGCTTTCTTT,CASSYSLDKLDTEAFF
-,TRBV30,TRBJ1-5,TRBD1,TGTGCCTGGAGTCCAGGGGGCGGTCAGCCCCAGCATTTT,CAWSPGGGQPQHF
-,TRBV2,TRBJ1-2,-,TGTGCCAGCAGTGAAATGACAGCCGGCGACTATGGCTACACCTTC,CASSEMTAGDYGYTF
-,TRBV7-8,TRBJ2-3,TRBD2,TGTGCCAGCAGCTCGATAGCGGGGAAGAGCACAGATACGCAGTATTTT,CASSSIAGKSTDTQYF
-,TRBV27,TRBJ2-3,TRBD1,TGTGCCAGTTCCAGGGGGCACGATACGCAGTATTTT,CASSRGHDTQYF
-,TRBV7-9,TRBJ2-1,-,TGTGCCAGCAGCCCACCCGCGGGGGCCACCAGGCATGAGCAGTTCTTC,CASSPPAGATRHEQFF
-,TRBV28,TRBJ1-1,TRBD1,TGTGCCAGCAGTCTCCAGGGGGTTGACACTGAAGCTTTCTTT,CASSLQGVDTEAFF
-,TRBV19,TRBJ2-5,-,TGTGCCAGTAGTATAGAACAAGAGACCCAGTACTTC,CASSIEQETQYF
-,TRBV19,TRBJ1-2,-,TGTGCCAGTAGTAGAGGTGCAGTGGACTATGGCTACACCTTC,CASSRGAVDYGYTF
-,TRBV21-1,TRBJ1-5,-,TGTGCCAGCCCCTCATGTAAGGGGATGAATCAGCCCCAGCATTTT,CASPSCKGMNQPQHF
-,TRBV7-3,TRBJ2-1,-,TGTGCCAGCAGTTTTTTCGGGGATGAGCAGTTCTTC,CASSFFGDEQFF
-,TRBV5-6,TRBJ1-2,-,TGTGCCAGCAGCTTGGGTGGCAGGGAGGTCTATGGCTACACCTTC,CASSLGGREVYGYTF
-,TRBV6-5,TRBJ2-7,-,TGTGCCAGCAGTTCAACTGAAGAGCAGTACTTC,CASSSTEEQYF
-,TRBV11-2,TRBJ2-1,TRBD2,TGTGCCAGCAGCTTGGCTAGCGGGAGTTTTTATGAGCAGTTCTTC,CASSLASGSFYEQFF
few,TRBV19,TRBJ2-2,TRBD1,TGTGCCTACCGGGACAGTTACACCGGGGAGCTGTTTTTT,CAYRDSYTGELFF
-,TRBV30,TRBJ2-1,-,TGTGCCTGGAGTGTTACCAACTACAATGAGCAGTTCTTC,CAWSVTNYNEQFF
once,TRBV4-3,TRBJ2-1,TRBD2,TGCGCCAGCAGCCAAGATTCTAGCGGGAGAGATGAGCAGTTCTTC,CASSQDSSGRDEQFF
-,TRBV6-1,TRBJ2-1,-,TGTGCCACCAATTCGGGGCCAAGCTCCTACAATGAGCAGTTCTTC,CATNSGPSSYNEQFF
-,TRBV7-2,TRBJ1-4,-,TGTGCCAGCAGCTTGTTCGGAGCGCAGCAACTGTTTTTT,CASSLFGAQQLFF
-,TRBV25-1,TRBJ2-7,-,TGTGCCAGCAGTGATGAGCCCGGTGGCGAGCAGTACTTC,CASSDEPGGEQYF
-,TRBV28,TRBJ2-7,-,TGTGCCACTTCGAGCCTATCCTACGAGCAGTACTTC,CATSSLSYEQYF
-,TRBV7-9,TRBJ2-7,-,TGTGCCAGCAGCCAGCAGGGCTACGAGCAGTACTTC,CASSQQGYEQYF
-,TRBV7-9,TRBJ2-3,TRBD1,TGTGCCAGCAGCGCAAGGACAGGGTTAGGAGATACGCAGTATTTT,CASSARTGLGDTQYF
-,TRBV5-1,TRBJ1-1,-,TGCGCCAGCAGCTTGCGGGACTTGAGCACTGAAGCTTTCTTT,CASSLRDLSTEAFF
-,TRBV9,TRBJ2-3,TRBD2,TGTGCCAGCAGCGCAGAGGGGTCACTAGCGGGAGAAGAGGGTACGCAGTATTTT,CASSAEGSLAGEEGTQYF
-,TRBV13,TRBJ1-4,-,TGTGCCAGCAGCCTATCCAGTGATAATGAAAAACTGTTTTTT,CASSLSSDNEKLFF
-,TRBV19,TRBJ1-2,-,TGTGCCAGTAGTAAGGACACCTCGTATGGCTACACCTTC,CASSKDTSYGYTF
-,TRBV7-7,TRBJ1-5,TRBD1,TGTGCTAGCAGCTTGAACCCTAGACAGGGCAATAGCAATCAGCCCCAGCATTTT,CASSLNPRQGNSNQPQHF
-,TRBV7-9,TRBJ1-2,TRBD1,TGTGCCAGCAGCTATACGGGACTGACAGGGAACTATGGCTACACCTTC,CASSYTGLTGNYGYTF
-,TRBV9,TRBJ2-7,-,TGTGCCAGCAGCGTACGAGGGAGCTCCTACGAGCAGTACTTC,CASSVRGSSYEQYF
-,TRBV7-9,TRBJ2-1,-,TGTGCCAGCAGCTGGACATTAAATGAGCAGTTCTTC,CASSWTLNEQFF
-,TRBV10-1,TRBJ1-1,TRBD1,TGCGCCAGCATTCGTAGAATCTTTAAAGGGGGCGGCCCCGAGGAAGCTTTCTTT,CASIRRIFKGGGPEEAFF
-,TRBV27,TRBJ2-7,-,TGTGCCAGCAGTTTAGGCCCCGTTCTGGGGAGCTCCTACGAGCAGTACTTC,CASSLGPVLGSSYEQYF
-,TRBV16,TRBJ2-2,TRBD2,TGTGCCAGCAGCCAACCGGGGGGAACAAACGCCGGGGAGCTGTTTTTT,CASSQPGGTNAGELFF
-,TRBV30,TRBJ1-1,-,TGTGCCTGGAGTGTCAAGGGATTCAGATCTGAAGCTTTCTTT,CAWSVKGFRSEAFF
-,TRBV4-2,TRBJ1-1,-,TGTGCCAGCAGCCAAGATTTGGAGGAAGCTTTCTTT,CASSQDLEEAFF
-,TRBV27,TRBJ1-1,-,TGTGCCAGCACCGCCGACCCAGGGCTAGGGACTGAAGCTTTCTTT,CASTADPGLGTEAFF
few,TRBV15,TRBJ2-2,-,TGTGCCACCAGTACAATACAGCACCCAGGGGAGCTGTTTTTT,CATSTIQHPGELFF
-,TRBV27,TRBJ1-5,-,TGTGCCAGCAGCCCGGACTGGTGGAATCAGCCCCAGCATTTT,CASSPDWWNQPQHF
-,TRBV28,TRBJ2-2,TRBD1,TGTGCCAGCAGTTTACCACCCGGGACAGGGGGGATCGGGGAGCTGTTTTTT,CASSLPPGTGGIGELFF